The next 21 T cell receptor beta chains were all read from a single sample in a study of T cell responses to AZD1222 COVID-19 vaccine (dated by TCRdb to the early 2020s). The time point label, as the study defines it: about 28 days (+/-7) after the second vaccine dose. Library generation was performed with the immunoSEQ multiplex PCR assay. In TCRdb, the immuneACCESS table is reduced to in-frame sequences with V and J assigned. These tables do not hold every clone; where another copy was compared, an unresolved V gene accounts for under half, and the others remain unexplained. Counted in this sample were 90,000 or so clones; over 75% of them appeared once. 5% to 6% of the sample is taken by the ten largest. The specimen comprised peripheral blood, sampled 28 days after the second AZD1222 dose. Every receptor here comes from an adult who received the AZD1222 COVID-19 vaccine.

V usage is TRBV19 and J usage is TRBJ1-5, with TRBD1 matching 9 bases. The CDR3 covers 14 residues. With V trimmed by 9 bases and J by 6 bases, 9 bases remained unmatched. Germline loops: CDR1 LNHDA, CDR2 SQIVND (reference sequence). The DNA of the CDR3 is TGTGCCAGAGTGCGGGACAGGGAAAGTCAGCCCCAGCATTTT. This sequence encodes CARVRDRESQPQHF.

The rearrangement joins TRBV5-4 to TRBJ2-5; D call uncertain. The germline gives CDR1 SGHNT, CDR2 YYREEE (reference sequence). Trimming pared 0 bases from V and 5 bases from J, leaving 8 bases between. This CDR3 contains 13 residues. The CDR3, as DNA: TGTGCCAGCAGCTTGGCCGGGCGGGAGACCCAGTACTTC. It yields the protein CASSLAGRETQYF.

This clone has a handful of counts. The gene calls are TRBV20-1 and TRBJ2-1; the D is unclear. Deletions cut 4 bases from V and 4 bases from J, with 5 bases between. This CDR3 region has 11 residues. Looked up from germline, CDR1 is DFQATT and CDR2 is SNEGSKA (reference sequence). The CDR3 bases are TGCAGTGCTAACCGTTACAATGAGCAGTTCTTC. Protein sequence: CSANRYNEQFF.

The chain carries TRBV29-1 and TRBJ1-2, with unresolved D. The V end lost 8 bases, the J end lost 5 bases, and 15 bases lay between the germline ends. Germline V gives CDR1 SQVTM, CDR2 ANQGSEA. The CDR3 has 12 residues. The CDR3 loop reads CSFSMDLYGYTF. For the CDR3, the DNA is TGCAGCTTTTCGATGGATCTGTATGGCTACACCTTC.

The V call is TRBV5-1, the J call TRBJ2-3; D unclear. Germline CDR1 is SGHRS and CDR2 is YFSETQ. This CDR3 is built from 13 residues. Trimming took 0 bases from V and 6 from J, leaving 8 bases between them. The CDR3 reads CASSLDTRDTQYF. CDR3 in DNA: TGCGCCAGCAGCTTGGATACCAGGGATACGCAGTATTTT.

The V gene is TRBV11-3, the J gene TRBJ2-7, with D perhaps assigned TRBD1 or TRBD2 (5 bases each). This CDR3 is 17 amino acids long. V was shortened by 5 bases and J by 0 bases, with 20 bases between the two germline ends. Germline CDR1 and CDR2: SGHNT and YENEEA. The DNA of the CDR3 is TGTGCCAGCAGCACTGAACCCCCGGGACCTCGCTCCTACGAGCAGTACTTC. Its protein product is CASSTEPPGPRSYEQYF.

This sequence joins TRBV9 and TRBJ1-3; no definite D call. The CDR3 spans 15 residues. Germline-derived CDR1 and CDR2 are SGDLS and YYNGEE. V shed 1 base and J shed 1 base, with 9 bases lying between them. CDR3 region: CASSVRLGSGNTIYF. The CDR3 nucleotides are TGTGCCAGCAGCGTACGCCTTGGGTCTGGAAACACCATATATTTT.

The chain couples TRBV5-1 to TRBJ2-1, with a possible D match to TRBD2 (7 bases). The CDR3 contains 13 residues. CDR1 is SGHRS, CDR2 YFSETQ, per germline. The ends were cut back, 9 bases at V and 10 bases at J, with 20 bases in the middle. DNA of the CDR3: TGCGCCACCAAAGTGGGCGGGGGCCTCGAGCAGTTCTTC. Its protein is CATKVGGGLEQFF.

This chain links TRBV28 with TRBJ1-6, with no clear D. This CDR3 contains 13 residues. Trimming took off 10 bases at V and 5 bases at J, with 12 bases between the two ends. The germline CDR1 and CDR2 sequences are MDHEN and SYDVKM. The CDR3 bases are TGTGCCACCAAGGGAGTAAATAATTCACCCCTCCACTTT. Its translation is CATKGVNNSPLHF.

In this sample, this clone turned up a few times. This chain connects TRBV7-8 to TRBJ1-1, with D maybe TRBD1 (5 bases). This CDR3 is built from 14 residues. With 5 bases removed from V and 4 bases from J, the gap between germline ends came to 14 bases. The germline V gene encodes CDR1 SGHVS and CDR2 FQNEAQ. CDR3 sequence: CASSHRWGGTEAFF. The CDR3 DNA reads TGTGCCAGCAGCCACCGCTGGGGGGGCACTGAAGCTTTCTTT.

The V gene is TRBV5-1, the J gene TRBJ1-6; D is unresolved. The CDR3 is 18 amino acids. CDR1 is SGHRS and CDR2 is YFSETQ in the germline V gene. V shed 0 bases and J shed 0 bases, with 13 bases lying between them. CDR3 sequence reads: CASSLGEILSSYNSPLHF. CDR3 bases: TGCGCCAGCAGCTTGGGGGAGATTCTCAGCTCCTATAATTCACCCCTCCACTTT.

J is TRBJ1-1 and V is TRBV11-3; D unresolved. Trimming removed 5 bases at V and 7 bases at J, with 8 bases between. Germline V lookup: CDR1 SGHNT, CDR2 YENEEA. The CDR3 spans 11 residues. CDR3 region: CASSGSYEAFF. The CDR3 nucleotides are TGTGCCAGCAGCGGTTCGTATGAAGCTTTCTTT.

The rearrangement joins TRBV7-5 to TRBJ1-6. TRBV7-5 is a pseudogene. The CDR3 is 13 amino acids. CDR3 nucleotides: TGTGCCAGAAGCTTAGGAGGAAATTCACCCCTCCACTTT. This codes for CARSLGGNSPLHF.

The gene calls are TRBV5-1 and TRBJ2-3; D is perhaps TRBD1 (6 bases). The CDR3 contains 15 residues. V lost 3 bases, J lost 1 base, and 12 bases lay in between. The germline V gene encodes CDR1 SGHRS and CDR2 YFSETQ. The CDR3 sequence: CASSSIQGRTDTQYF. For the CDR3, the DNA is TGCGCCAGCAGCTCAATACAGGGTCGCACAGATACGCAGTATTTT.

The V and J genes are TRBV7-3 and TRBJ2-2; D is uncertain. There are 14 residues in the CDR3. Germline V gene lookup returns CDR1 SGHTA and CDR2 FQGTGA. Trimming left V 8 bases short and J 1 base short, with 11 bases between. In nucleotides, the CDR3 is TGTGCCAGCCAGAAAGCCAGGAACACCGGGGAGCTGTTTTTT. Its translation: CASQKARNTGELFF. The full variable domain, in which reference TRBV7-3 and TRBJ2-2 provide the parts outside the CDR3, is GAGVSQTPSNKVTEKGKYVELRCDPISGHTALYWYRQSLGQGPEFLIYFQGTGAADDSGLPNDRFFAVRPEGSVSTLKIQRTERGDSAVYLCASQKARNTGELFFGEGSRLTVL.

This rearrangement joins TRBV11-1 to TRBJ2-1; 7 positions match TRBD1. Germline assignment: CDR1 SGHAT and CDR2 FQDESV (reference sequence). V dropped 3 bases and J dropped 4; count of bases not matched to a gene: 6. This CDR3 is built from 15 residues. DNA for the CDR3: TGTGCCAGCAGCTTTGGCCAGGGGGTTTACAATGAGCAGTTCTTC. It specifies CASSFGQGVYNEQFF.

J is TRBJ1-1 and V is TRBV12-3 or TRBV12-4; no clear D gene. This CDR3 has 13 amino acids. With 8 bases removed from V and 6 bases from J, the gap between germline ends came to 16 bases. This chain's CDR3 is CASLPREGAEAFF. In DNA form, the CDR3 reads TGTGCCAGCCTACCTCGGGAGGGCGCTGAAGCTTTCTTT.

The rearrangement joins TRBV6-5 to TRBJ1-6; TRBD1 matches 9 bases. The CDR3 loop spans 14 amino acids. Germline assignment: CDR1 MNHEY and CDR2 SVGAGI. Losses at the gene ends were 8 bases for V and 7 bases for J; bases not matched to a gene: 6. This chain's CDR3 is CASRLGTGNSPLHF. DNA for the CDR3: TGTGCCAGCCGGCTAGGGACAGGGAATTCACCCCTCCACTTT.

The rearrangement uses TRBV18 and TRBJ1-2; perhaps TRBD1 as D (5 bases). The CDR3 length is 12 residues. Germline CDR1 KGHSH, CDR2 LQKENI. The V end lost 6 bases, the J end lost 10 bases, and 15 bases lay between the germline ends. CDR3 DNA: TGTGCCAGCTCGGACATCTCCACTGACTACACCTTC. Protein product: CASSDISTDYTF.

V and J are TRBV19 and TRBJ1-3, with no clear D. This CDR3 has 15 residues. V was clipped by 2 bases and J by 1 base, with 9 bases between them. Germline V gene data show CDR1 as LNHDA and CDR2 as SQIVND (reference sequence). The CDR3 DNA follows: TGTGCCAGTAGTATACTTGCGGGGTCTGGAAACACCATATATTTT. Amino acids: CASSILAGSGNTIYF.

CDR3 amino acids: CASSIEDGTYGYTF. In DNA, the CDR3 is TGTGCCAGTAGTATAGAGGACGGAACCTATGGCTACACCTTC. V gene TRBV19 combines with J gene TRBJ1-2, with unresolved D. Trimming left V 0 bases short and J 4 bases short, with 9 bases between. The CDR3 contains 14 residues. The germline CDR1 and CDR2 sequences are LNHDA and SQIVND (reference sequence).